The clone carrying this TCR beta chain was seen repeatedly, ten times or more. What it binds is unknown. The V gene lost 3 bases and the J gene lost 6 bases, with 18 bases spanning the gap. Germline V gives CDR1 SGDLS, CDR2 YYNGEE. The length of the CDR3 is 15 residues. Arm-PCR of CDR3 regions with iRepertoire HTBI primers generated TCR beta libraries. Original handling: Identified segments across samples numbered 55 to 70 TRBV and approximately 14 TRBJ. TCRdb re-called the multiplex PCR reads through MiXCR, storing one row per CDR3 protein. What appears here as the V and J calls and clone size reflects TCRdb's work, not the paper's. Among over 200,000 distinct CDR3 sequences, around 20% were seen once, and the ten largest hold approximately 20%. The sample originates from a study of regulatory T cells in long-lasting Graves disease. In the study overall: Antithyroid drug exposure in newly diagnosed Graves' patients had lasted under 3 months. Study outcomes and limitations: Persistent disease showed a preference for TRBV28, TRBJ1-2 and TRBJ2-5. Compared with new cases, persistent Graves' patients showed reduced TCR diversity.

The time point is: newly diagnosed GD, antithyroid drugs for less than 3 months. The TCR library used RNA extracted from PBMCs. The chain recombines TRBV9 with TRBJ1-2; no reliable D call. The sequence came from a female donor with Graves disease. The starting material was peripheral blood mononuclear cells (PBMCs), obtained at new diagnosis, from a patient treated with antithyroid drugs. The CDR3 sequence: CASSATMGLVDGYTF. In nucleotides, the CDR3 is TGTGCCAGCAGCGCGACTATGGGGTTGGTGGATGGCTACACCTTC. Combining the CDR3 with reference TRBV9 and TRBJ1-2 gives the whole variable domain DSGVTQTPKHLITATGQRVTLRCSPRSGDLSVYWYQQSLDQGLQFLIQYYNGEERAKGNILERFSAQQFPDLHSELNLSSLELGDSALYFCASSATMGLVDGYTFGSGTRLTVV.